These 12 T cell receptor beta chains were all obtained from the same sample, sequenced in a study of blood T cell repertoires in COVID-19 (dated by TCRdb to 2018 to 2020). The protocol used for the library was the immunoSEQ multiplex PCR assay. Not all clones reach the TCRdb copy of this immuneACCESS table, which keeps in-frame sequences only. Checked studies attribute under half of the gap to unresolved V genes and leave the rest unexplained. For this sample there are around 100,000 clones; about 90% appear just once. The biggest ten clones account for 7% to 9% of the sample. The sequencing input was peripheral blood. These receptor sequences come from a man between 25 and 39 years old in a cohort sampled during active COVID-19.

This rearrangement joins TRBV27 to TRBJ2-5, with D possibly matching TRBD2 (6 bases). Germline V lookup: CDR1 MNHEY, CDR2 SMNVEV (reference sequence). Trimming cost V 4 bases and J 5 bases, with 14 bases left between them. The CDR3 spans 14 residues. Written as DNA, the CDR3 is TGTGCCAGCAGTTCGTCGACGGCGGGGGAGACCCAGTACTTC. Protein sequence: CASSSSTAGETQYF.

V and J are TRBV6-1 and TRBJ2-5; D call uncertain. The CDR3 spans 14 residues. CDR1 is MNHNS, CDR2 SASEGT, per germline. Trimming cost V 2 bases and J 4 bases, with 11 bases left between them. CDR3 protein: CASSELRFGETQYF. CDR3 in DNA: TGTGCCAGCAGTGAACTGAGGTTTGGAGAGACCCAGTACTTC.

The rearrangement joins TRBV7-9 to TRBJ1-1; no clear D. Trimming cost V 4 bases and J 6 bases, with 12 bases left between them. Germline CDR1 SEHNR, CDR2 FQNEAQ (reference sequence). The CDR3 contains 13 residues. The CDR3 protein is CASSSPWAAEAFF. CDR3 DNA sequence: TGTGCCAGCAGCTCCCCGTGGGCCGCTGAAGCTTTCTTT.

CDR3 in DNA: TGCGCCAGCAGCCAAGAAGGGCGGGGGGGAGGTGATACGCAGTATTTT. Encoded protein: CASSQEGRGGGDTQYF. The rearrangement joins TRBV4-3 to TRBJ2-3; 9 nucleotides agree with TRBD2. This CDR3 contains 16 residues. The V and J ends lost 0 bases and 6 bases, in that order; junction bases with no gene match: 7. CDR1 is LGHNA, CDR2 YSLEER, per germline.

This chain connects TRBV11-2 to TRBJ2-2, with 7 nucleotides matching TRBD2. Trimming removed 5 bases from V and 5 bases from J; junction bases left unmatched: 8. The CDR3 loop spans 15 amino acids. CDR1 is SGHAT and CDR2 is FQNNGV in the germline V gene. The CDR3 DNA sequence: TGTGCCAGCAGCCCCGGCCTTAGCGGGACCGGGGAGCTGTTTTTT. This translates into CASSPGLSGTGELFF. The complete variable domain, with remaining parts taken from reference TRBV11-2 and TRBJ2-2, reads EAGVAQSPRYKIIEKRQSVAFWCNPISGHATLYWYQQILGQGPKLLIQFQNNGVVDDSQLPKDRFSAERLKGVDSTLKIQPAKLEDSAVYLCASSPGLSGTGELFFGEGSRLTVL.

The chain uses TRBV10-3 and TRBJ2-2; TRBD2 aligns across 14 bases. Germline CDR1 and CDR2: ENHRY and SYGVKD. The V gene end was trimmed by 7 bases and the J gene end by 0 bases; junction bases not matched to a gene: 4. This CDR3 region has 17 residues. CDR3 DNA: TGTGCCATCACCCCGGGACTAGCGGGGGCGAACACCGGGGAGCTGTTTTTT. Encoded protein: CAITPGLAGANTGELFF.

This chain joins TRBV2 and TRBJ1-2; D is perhaps TRBD1 (6 bases). Germline-derived CDR1 and CDR2 are SNHLY and FYNNEI. Trimming shortened V by 7 bases and J by 2 bases, and 14 bases separated the two germline ends. CDR3 size: 14 residues. The CDR3, as DNA: TGTGCCAGCACTACTGGGGGCGGGAACTATGGCTACACCTTC. As protein: CASTTGGGNYGYTF.

With respect to this clone: One end of the junction is discordant with germline, which a read error may explain. V gene TRBV6-1 combines with J gene TRBJ2-1; D is perhaps TRBD1 (6 bases). CDR3 length equals 10 residues. Germline CDR1 MNHNS, CDR2 SASEGT. This chain's CDR3 is CASSEGGRLF. The CDR3 bases are TGTGCCAGCAGTGAAGGGGGGCGGCTCTTC.

The V call is TRBV19, the J call TRBJ1-3, with D hard to call. Per germline, CDR1 LNHDA and CDR2 SQIVND (reference sequence). CDR3 length equals 14 residues. Trimming pared 3 bases from V and 1 base from J, leaving 7 bases between. As DNA, the CDR3 is TGTGCCAGTAGTATGTGGACTTCTGGAAACACCATATATTTT. It specifies CASSMWTSGNTIYF.

In DNA, the CDR3 is TGTGCCAGCAGCCTGGACTTTCATCAGCCCCAGCATTTT. Translated: CASSLDFHQPQHF. The V gene is TRBV6-5, the J gene TRBJ1-5, with D uncertain. V was cut by 6 bases and J by 5 bases, with 11 bases left in between. CDR1 MNHEY and CDR2 SVGAGI come from the germline V gene. The CDR3 has 13 amino acids.

The rearrangement links TRBV11-3 to TRBJ2-2; D unclear. V was trimmed by 5 bases and J by 0 bases, leaving 7 bases between them. The germline gives CDR1 SGHNT, CDR2 YENEEA. The CDR3 has 14 residues. CDR3 in DNA: TGTGCCAGCAGCCACTACCCGAACACCGGGGAGCTGTTTTTT. Translated: CASSHYPNTGELFF.

This clone has more than one count but fewer than ten. The rearrangement uses TRBV7-9 and TRBJ2-5, with 11 nucleotides matching TRBD1. Trimming took 5 bases from V and 3 from J; bases not matched to a gene: 5. This CDR3 is built from 15 residues. Germline CDR1 and CDR2: SEHNR and FQNEAQ (reference sequence). In DNA form, the CDR3 reads TGTGCCAGCAGCAGGGGGACAGGGGGTAAAGAGACCCAGTACTTC. This translates into CASSRGTGGKETQYF.